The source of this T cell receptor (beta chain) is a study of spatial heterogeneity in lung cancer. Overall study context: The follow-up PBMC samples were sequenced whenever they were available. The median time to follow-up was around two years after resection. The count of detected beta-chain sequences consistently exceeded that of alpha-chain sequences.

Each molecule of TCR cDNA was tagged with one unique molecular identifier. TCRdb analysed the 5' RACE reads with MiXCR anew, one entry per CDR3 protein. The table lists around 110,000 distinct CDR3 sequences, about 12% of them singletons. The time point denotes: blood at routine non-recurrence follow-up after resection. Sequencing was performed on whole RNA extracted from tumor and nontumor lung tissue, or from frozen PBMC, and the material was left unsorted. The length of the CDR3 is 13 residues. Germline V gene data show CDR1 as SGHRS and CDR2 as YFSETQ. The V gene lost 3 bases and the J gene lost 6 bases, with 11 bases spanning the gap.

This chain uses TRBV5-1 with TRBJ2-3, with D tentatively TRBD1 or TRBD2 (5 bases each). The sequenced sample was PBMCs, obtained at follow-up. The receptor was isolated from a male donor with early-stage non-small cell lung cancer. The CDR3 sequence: CASSSRGGDTQYF. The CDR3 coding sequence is TGCGCCAGCAGCTCGAGGGGCGGGGATACGCAGTATTTT.